The T cell receptor (beta chain) described here comes from a study of tissue T cells after allogeneic stem cell transplantation. Study context: Patients with graft-versus-host disease had grafts: several unmodified, three CD34-selected and T-cell-depleted.

This research-autopsy study prospectively enrolled adult allogeneic hematopoietic cell transplant recipients with steroid-refractory graft-versus-host disease. Sequenced by immunoSEQ multiplex PCR; TCRdb stores in-frame clones only, minus some. The sample lists around 3,600 clones, around two thirds occurring once. Trimming shortened V by 5 bases and J by 6 bases, and 23 bases separated the two germline ends. Per the germline V gene, CDR1 is SGHTA and CDR2 is FQGNSA. The CDR3 consists of 17 residues. Study-wide results and limits: TCR repertoires tracked anatomic similarity, regardless of disease or transplant status. Some tissue clones might be persisting host cells; their alloreactivity or antigen specificity was not determined.

On this clone: Its target is not known.

The receptor's source is a male patient aged 60 or older with steroid-refractory graft-versus-host disease after an allogeneic stem cell transplant. Some T cells may be graft donor cells. This material consisted of left colon tissue, taken at autopsy. The V and J genes are TRBV7-2 and TRBJ1-3; D is undetermined. CDR3 sequence: CASSLKDGSLTQNTIYF. The DNA of the CDR3 is TGTGCCAGCAGCCTGAAGGACGGATCCCTCACCCAAAACACCATATATTTT.